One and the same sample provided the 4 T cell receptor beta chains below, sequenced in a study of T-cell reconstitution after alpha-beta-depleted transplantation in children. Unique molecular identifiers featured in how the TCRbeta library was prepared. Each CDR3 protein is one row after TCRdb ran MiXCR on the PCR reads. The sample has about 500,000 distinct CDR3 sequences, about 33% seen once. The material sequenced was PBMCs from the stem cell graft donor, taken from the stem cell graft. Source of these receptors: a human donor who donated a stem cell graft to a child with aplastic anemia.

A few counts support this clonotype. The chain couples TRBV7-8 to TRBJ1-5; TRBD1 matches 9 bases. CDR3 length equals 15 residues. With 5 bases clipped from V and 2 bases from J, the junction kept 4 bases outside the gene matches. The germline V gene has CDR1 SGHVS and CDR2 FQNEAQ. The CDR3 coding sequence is TGTGCCAGCAGCCCACAGGGGGCCGGCAATCAGCCCCAGCATTTT. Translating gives CASSPQGAGNQPQHF.

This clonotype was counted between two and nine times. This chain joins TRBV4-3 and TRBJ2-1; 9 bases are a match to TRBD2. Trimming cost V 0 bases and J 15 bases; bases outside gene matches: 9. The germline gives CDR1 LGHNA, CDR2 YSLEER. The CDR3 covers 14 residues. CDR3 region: CASSQEAGGTSMFF. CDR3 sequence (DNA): TGCGCCAGCAGCCAAGAGGCGGGAGGGACTAGTATGTTCTTC.

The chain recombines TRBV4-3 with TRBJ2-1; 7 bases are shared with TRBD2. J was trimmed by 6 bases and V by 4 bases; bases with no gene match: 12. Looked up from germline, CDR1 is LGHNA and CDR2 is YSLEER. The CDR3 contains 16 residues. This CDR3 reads CASSPRVSGFSNEQFF. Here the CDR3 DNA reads TGCGCCAGCAGCCCCCGTGTTAGCGGGTTTAGCAATGAGCAGTTCTTC.

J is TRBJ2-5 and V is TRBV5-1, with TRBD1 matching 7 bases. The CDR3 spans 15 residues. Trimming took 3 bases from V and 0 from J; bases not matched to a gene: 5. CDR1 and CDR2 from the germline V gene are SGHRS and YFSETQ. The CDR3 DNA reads TGCGCCAGCAGCTCCGGCGACAGGGACCAAGAGACCCAGTACTTC. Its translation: CASSSGDRDQETQYF.